This TCR beta chain emerged from a study of shared clonotypes between healthy human individuals. Trimming at V came to 4 bases and at J to 10 bases, leaving 2 bases not matched to a gene. This CDR3 has 13 amino acids. Looked up from germline, CDR1 is SGHNT and CDR2 is YYREEE (reference sequence). Method: immunoSEQ multiplex PCR; TCRdb's copy keeps in-frame clones and lacks some. This sample has 2,500,000 or so clones, with around 90% found just once. This clone was seen once. The receptor was isolated from a man between 18 and 35 years old in good health. Some clones in this sample may be carry-over from other donors' samples. The chain couples TRBV5-4 to TRBJ2-1; 13 nucleotides match TRBD2. The sequenced material came from naive CD4+ T cells from PBMCs. Indicated subset: CD45RA+ positively selected. The CDR3 nucleotides read TGTGCCAGCAGCATGGGACTAGCGGGAGAGCAGTTCTTC. It is translated as CASSMGLAGEQFF.